A selection of T cell receptor beta chains follows, all from one sample in a study of identical twins. TCRdb re-called the 5' RACE reads through MiXCR, storing one row per CDR3 protein. The sample contains hundreds of thousands of distinct CDR3 sequences, roughly 18% of which appear only once. This same sample was also taken into another study, of T cells expressing NK-cell markers.

The sample consisted of PBMCs. The receptors were sampled from a woman aged 18-29 years in good health. CDR3s include the opening cysteine and the closing phenylalanine or tryptophan. A D gene is named only where the DNA matches it firmly. Only some rows state a clone size, as once, few, many or a class for expanded clones.

cdr3_nt	cdr3_aa	clone_size	j_call	v_call	d_call
TGTGCCAGCAGTAAAAATCGCAGGGGTCTTACTCCGTACACTGAAGCTTTCTTT	CASSKNRRGLTPYTEAFF	-	TRBJ1-1	TRBV12-3/TRBV12-4	-
TGTGCCACCAGCAGAGCCGCGACGCCATTGAACACCGGGGAGCTGTTTTTT	CATSRAATPLNTGELFF	few	TRBJ2-2	TRBV15	-
TGCGCCAGCAGCCAAGATCGGGACAACGCCAAAAACATTCAGTACTTC	CASSQDRDNAKNIQYF	-	TRBJ2-4	TRBV4-3	-
TGTGCCAGCAGCTCTCGGGACAGGGGGTGGGACAATGAGCAGTTCTTC	CASSSRDRGWDNEQFF	-	TRBJ2-1	TRBV7-3	TRBD1
TGTGCCAGCAGATATGACAGGGCTTGGGAGACCCAGTACTTC	CASRYDRAWETQYF	few	TRBJ2-5	TRBV5-5	TRBD1
TGTGCCAGCACCGGGACAGGGGTCAATGAGCAGTTCTTC	CASTGTGVNEQFF	-	TRBJ2-1	TRBV9	TRBD1
TGCAGTGCCCAGTCCCTGGTCGACGAGCAGTACTTC	CSAQSLVDEQYF	few	TRBJ2-7	TRBV20-1	-
TGCGCCAGCAGCTTTACAGGGGTAGAGGAGACCCAGTACTTC	CASSFTGVEETQYF	-	TRBJ2-5	TRBV5-1	TRBD1
TGTGCCACCAAAAGCGAAATCGGGACGGATCAAGAGACCCAGTACTTC	CATKSEIGTDQETQYF	-	TRBJ2-5	TRBV15	-
TGTGCCAGCAGTACCGGGGTTGGCTACACCTTC	CASSTGVGYTF	few	TRBJ1-2	TRBV6-5	-
TGTGCCAGCAGCGGACAGGGGGTGCGCTATGGCTACACCTTC	CASSGQGVRYGYTF	-	TRBJ1-2	TRBV6-1	TRBD1
TGCGCCAGCAGCTTGAATCTACCAAAGGGAAACACCATATATTTT	CASSLNLPKGNTIYF	-	TRBJ1-3	TRBV5-1	-
TGTGCCACCAGCAGAGCAGGGAGCCTCTACGAGCAGTACTTC	CATSRAGSLYEQYF	few	TRBJ2-7	TRBV15	-
TGTGCCAGCAGCTTCGGGGACACTGAAGCTTTCTTT	CASSFGDTEAFF	many	TRBJ1-1	TRBV5-6	-
TGTGCCAGCAGCGCAGGACGGGACGGCGACTATGGCTACACCTTC	CASSAGRDGDYGYTF	few	TRBJ1-2	TRBV7-9	-
TGCAGTGCTAGAGATCGCAGGTACACTGAAGCTTTCTTT	CSARDRRYTEAFF	few	TRBJ1-1	TRBV20-1	-
TGTGCCAGCAGTCCGACCACGTCGGCCGGGGAGCTGTTTTTT	CASSPTTSAGELFF	few	TRBJ2-2	TRBV12-3/TRBV12-4	-
TGTGCCAGCACTGGGTTTTACACTGAAGCTTTCTTT	CASTGFYTEAFF	-	TRBJ1-1	TRBV12-3/TRBV12-4	-
TGTGCCAGCAGCCAAGCTGGGGGACTAGCAGAGTTCTTC	CASSQAGGLAEFF	few	TRBJ2-1	TRBV3-1	TRBD2
TGTGCCAGCAGTCGACTCATAGTAGCGGGAGTAGCAGTTACAGATACGCAGTATTTT	CASSRLIVAGVAVTDTQYF	few	TRBJ2-3	TRBV6-4	TRBD2
TGTGCTAGAGTCCCGGGACGCGTTCGACCTGAAGCTTTCTTT	CARVPGRVRPEAFF	-	TRBJ1-1	TRBV24-1	-
TGTGCCAGCAGCTTAGAGGAGACAGGGGGTCACGAGCAGTACTTC	CASSLEETGGHEQYF	-	TRBJ2-7	TRBV7-6	TRBD1
TGCGCCAGCAGCTTGGGAAGAGCGGGCTACGAGCAGTACTTC	CASSLGRAGYEQYF	few	TRBJ2-7	TRBV5-1	-
TGTGCCAGCAGTTACCATTGGTCCCGGGGCACAGATACGCAGTATTTT	CASSYHWSRGTDTQYF	-	TRBJ2-3	TRBV6-5	-
TGTGCCAGCAGTGCTGGACTGCCCGTCATTGATACGCAGTATTTT	CASSAGLPVIDTQYF	-	TRBJ2-3	TRBV6-2/TRBV6-3	-
TGTGCCAGCAGTTTAATTCTAGGCAGACAGGCCCGCTACGAGCAGTACTTC	CASSLILGRQARYEQYF	few	TRBJ2-7	TRBV27	-
TGTGCCAGCAGCCATGGACAGGGGAAAAACACCATATATTTT	CASSHGQGKNTIYF	few	TRBJ1-3	TRBV9	TRBD1
TGCGCCAGCAGCATGGACGATTCCTACGAGCAGTACTTC	CASSMDDSYEQYF	-	TRBJ2-7	TRBV5-1	-
TGCAGTGCTAGGAGGGGGGGCACGTACGAGCAGTACTTC	CSARRGGTYEQYF	few	TRBJ2-7	TRBV20-1	-
TGTGCCAGCAGTTTTCTCGGGCCCGCGGAGACCCAGTACTTC	CASSFLGPAETQYF	-	TRBJ2-5	TRBV12-3/TRBV12-4	-
TGTGCCAGCAGCTTAAGCCGAGACAGGTCCTACGAGCAGTACTTC	CASSLSRDRSYEQYF	many	TRBJ2-7	TRBV7-9	-
TGTGCCAGCAGACTGCGGGGCGGGAGGGCTGAAGAGCAGTACTTC	CASRLRGGRAEEQYF	-	TRBJ2-7	TRBV12-3/TRBV12-4	TRBD2
TGTGCCAGCAGCCAAGATTGGGGGGGGACTGGCGAGCAGTACTTC	CASSQDWGGTGEQYF	-	TRBJ2-7	TRBV14	TRBD2
TGTGCCAGCAGCGAGGGGGGCGGAAACATTCAGTACTTC	CASSEGGGNIQYF	many	TRBJ2-4	TRBV6-1	-
TGCAGCGTTGTAGCGGGAGGCTACAATGAGCAGTTCTTC	CSVVAGGYNEQFF	-	TRBJ2-1	TRBV29-1	TRBD2
TGTGCCAGCAGTTACTCTAAGACTAGCAGTCACAATGAGCAGTTCTTC	CASSYSKTSSHNEQFF	once	TRBJ2-1	TRBV6-5	TRBD2
TGCGCCAGCGCTGTTGTCAGCAATCAGCCCCAGCATTTT	CASAVVSNQPQHF	-	TRBJ1-5	TRBV5-1	-
TGTGCCAGCAGCCCCTTGGGAAATCGGCCGGGGGAGACCCAGTACTTC	CASSPLGNRPGETQYF	few	TRBJ2-5	TRBV7-9	-
TGCGCCAGCAACTCTGACACCGGGGAGCTGTTTTTT	CASNSDTGELFF	-	TRBJ2-2	TRBV5-1	-
TGTGCCAGCAGTAGCGGGATCTCCTACGAGCAGTACTTC	CASSSGISYEQYF	once	TRBJ2-7	TRBV7-2	TRBD2
TGTGCCAGCACCATAGACAGGTTTAACACTGAAGCTTTCTTT	CASTIDRFNTEAFF	-	TRBJ1-1	TRBV2	-
TGTGCTAGCAGTCGTAAGACAGGGGGCGCCGGCACTGAAGCTTTCTTT	CASSRKTGGAGTEAFF	-	TRBJ1-1	TRBV12-3/TRBV12-4	TRBD1
TGCGCCAGCAGTGAGATTCCGGGACTAGCGAAAGGCAATGAGCAGTTCTTC	CASSEIPGLAKGNEQFF	-	TRBJ2-1	TRBV10-1	TRBD2
TGTGCCAGCAGCTTGGGGGGTTTAGGCACAGATACGCAGTATTTT	CASSLGGLGTDTQYF	-	TRBJ2-3	TRBV5-5	-
TGTTCCAGCTCACTCTCCGGGGCCGAGCAGTACTTC	CSSSLSGAEQYF	-	TRBJ2-7	TRBV18	-
TGTGCCAGCAGCTTAACCCCTGGTTCCGGGGAGCTGTTTTTT	CASSLTPGSGELFF	-	TRBJ2-2	TRBV7-2	-
TGTGCCACCAGTAAACGAGTCAGGCGGGACAATGAGCAGTTCTTC	CATSKRVRRDNEQFF	-	TRBJ2-1	TRBV6-1	-
TGCGCCAGCAGCTTGGAGGGATGGAATGAGCAGTTCTTC	CASSLEGWNEQFF	-	TRBJ2-1	TRBV5-1	-
TGTGCCAGCAGCGCGGGACTAGCGGGGGGGGTGGCTACGCAGTATTTT	CASSAGLAGGVATQYF	-	TRBJ2-3	TRBV9	TRBD2
TGTGCCATCAGTGCTCGTTTCAGGCAGACGCAAGAGACCCAGTACTTC	CAISARFRQTQETQYF	-	TRBJ2-5	TRBV10-3	-